The clone carrying this T cell receptor (beta chain) was picked up a small number of times. Its specificity is unknown. The entry originates in a study of identical twins. Unique molecular identifiers were present on cDNA, and template switching added a universal primer site. TCRdb re-analysed the 5' RACE reads in MiXCR, keeping a single row per CDR3 protein. The repertoire consists of hundreds of thousands of distinct CDR3 sequences, with around 7% occurring once and the leading ten covering roughly 3.9%. Study conclusions and caveats: Models, which agreed with sharing between unrelated individuals, nonetheless underestimated the out-of-frame TCR alpha sharing seen in monozygotic twins. Within beta out-of-frame sequences, the excess sharing observed between twins was weaker.

This CDR3 has 14 amino acids. CDR1 is LGHDT, CDR2 YNNKEL, per germline (reference sequence). Trimming left V 7 bases short and J 0 bases short, with 9 bases between. This sample also belongs to another study, concerning yellow fever vaccine responses in identical twins.

This chain connects TRBV3-1 to TRBJ2-2; unclear D gene. Sequenced sample: memory (CD45RO+) T cells sorted from blood. This clonotype was sampled from a woman between 18 and 29 years old in good health. The CDR3 DNA reads TGTGCCAGCAAACCGGCAACGAACACCGGGGAGCTGTTTTTT. It translates to CASKPATNTGELFF.